This T cell receptor beta chain was sequenced during a study of T cell changes during pregnancy in multiple sclerosis (dated by TCRdb to the late 2010s). About the full investigation: In women with multiple sclerosis, the researchers looked at how the T cell repertoire shifted as pregnancy progressed.

Concerning this clone: Its antigen is currently not known. Base qualities were left out, and no much larger clone turns up one base away.

The method behind the library was the immunoSEQ multiplex PCR assay. TCRdb provides this immuneACCESS table in a form limited to in-frame rearrangements. Some clones are lacking; in checked studies, under half of them reflect an unresolved V gene, and why the rest are absent is not known. For this sample the table gives around 50,000 clones, of which nearly 95% were detected only once. 0.5% of the sample is in the top ten clones. The CDR3 sequence holds 16 residues, the cysteine and phenylalanine included. The only DNA kept is the CDR3, 48 bases in frame from the first base. Looking up the germline V gene (reference sequence) yields CDR1 MNHEY and CDR2 SMNVEV. Relative to germline, V is missing 6 bases and J is missing 0 bases, with 6 bases of the junction outside any gene match.

The rearranged chain carries TRBV27 and TRBJ2-7; 12 bases in the junction line up with TRBD2. This sequence originates from a female donor with multiple sclerosis, enrolled in a pregnancy study. The sequenced sample was CD4+ T cells from peripheral blood mononuclear cells, obtained in the third trimester of pregnancy. The CDR3 in this case is CASSRSGLAGSYEQYF. The sequenced DNA: TGTGCCAGCAGCCGGTCGGGACTAGCGGGCTCCTACGAGCAGTACTTC.